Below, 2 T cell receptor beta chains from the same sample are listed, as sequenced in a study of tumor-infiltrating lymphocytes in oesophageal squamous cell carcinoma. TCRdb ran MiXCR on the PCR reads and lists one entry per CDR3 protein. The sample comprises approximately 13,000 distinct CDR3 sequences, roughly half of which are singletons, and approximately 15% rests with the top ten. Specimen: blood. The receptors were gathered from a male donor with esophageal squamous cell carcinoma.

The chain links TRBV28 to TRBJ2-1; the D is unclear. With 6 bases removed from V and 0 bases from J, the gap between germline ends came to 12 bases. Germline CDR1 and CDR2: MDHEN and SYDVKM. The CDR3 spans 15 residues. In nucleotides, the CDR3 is TGTGCCAGCAGCCCCTGGTCAAACTCCTACAATGAGCAGTTCTTC. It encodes CASSPWSNSYNEQFF.

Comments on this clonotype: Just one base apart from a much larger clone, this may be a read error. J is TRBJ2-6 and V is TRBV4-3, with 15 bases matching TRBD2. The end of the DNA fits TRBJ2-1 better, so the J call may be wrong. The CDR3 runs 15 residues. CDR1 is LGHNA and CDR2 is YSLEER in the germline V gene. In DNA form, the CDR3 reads TGCGCCAGCAGCGAGGGACTAGCGGGAGGCTACGAGCAGTTCTTC. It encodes CASSEGLAGGYEQFF.